The 19 T cell receptor beta chains presented below share a single source sample, sequenced in a study of blood T cell repertoires in COVID-19. Sequencing used immunoSEQ multiplex PCR; TCRdb keeps in-frame clones, though not all of them. Of over 100,000 clones listed, around 84% are singletons. Sequencing was carried out using PBMCs or T cells enriched from blood (not recorded which). The source is a woman between 25 and 40 years old who had recovered from COVID-19.

CDR3 sequence (DNA): TGTGCCAGCAGCCCTTACGGAGGGGCTGGGGCCAACGTCCTGACTTTC. It codes for CASSPYGGAGANVLTF. The V and J genes are TRBV14 and TRBJ2-6; D perhaps matches TRBD2 (6 bases). Germline V gives CDR1 SGHDN, CDR2 FVKESK. V dropped 4 bases and J dropped 2 bases, with 12 bases sitting between them. The CDR3 sequence is 16 residues long.

This clone was recorded only once. The genes are TRBV30 and TRBJ1-2; possibly TRBD1 for D (5 bases). The ends were cut back, 0 bases at V and 6 bases at J, with 11 bases in the middle. Germline CDR1 and CDR2: GTSNPN and SVGIG (reference sequence). CDR3 length: 13 residues. In DNA, the CDR3 is TGTGCCTGGAGTGTAACGGGGGTGGATGGCTACACCTTC. Translated: CAWSVTGVDGYTF.

This chain uses TRBV7-6 with TRBJ2-7; TRBD1 matches 7 bases. The CDR3 runs 15 residues. The trim removed 4 bases at V and 3 bases at J, leaving 9 bases unmatched. Germline CDR1 and CDR2: SGHVS and FNYEAQ. The CDR3 spells CASSSRPGQSYEQYF. CDR3 sequence (DNA): TGTGCCAGCAGCTCTAGACCGGGACAGAGCTACGAGCAGTACTTC.

The chain is built from TRBV4-1 and TRBJ2-7, with D possibly matching TRBD2 (5 bases). The CDR3 length is 17 residues. Trimming removed 3 bases at V and 2 bases at J, with 20 bases between. Looked up from germline, CDR1 is MGHRA and CDR2 is YSYEKL. The CDR3 loop is CASSHLPTDSGAYEQYF. Here the CDR3 DNA reads TGCGCCAGCAGCCACCTGCCGACGGACTCCGGAGCCTACGAGCAGTACTTC.

This clone came up a few times. This chain connects TRBV2 to TRBJ2-7, with D perhaps matching TRBD2 (5 bases). The CDR3 has 14 residues. Trimming removed 6 bases at V and 3 bases at J, with 15 bases between. CDR1 and CDR2 (germline): SNHLY, FYNNEI. CDR3 sequence reads: CASRLVGINYEQYF. The CDR3 DNA reads as TGTGCCAGCAGGTTGGTCGGGATCAACTACGAGCAGTACTTC.

The chain carries TRBV5-3 and TRBJ1-1; weak D call: TRBD1 (5 bases). TRBV5-3 is an ORF, and what it does is uncertain. This CDR3 has 14 amino acids. V shed 6 bases and J shed 3 bases, with 15 bases lying between them. The CDR3 region is CARTGGEQDTEAFF. The CDR3 nucleotides read TGTGCCAGAACCGGGGGGGAACAAGACACTGAAGCTTTCTTT.

This rearrangement joins TRBV4-1 to TRBJ2-7, with 9 positions matching TRBD2. Trimming took 1 base from V and 1 from J; bases not matched to a gene: 8. Germline values: CDR1 MGHRA, CDR2 YSYEKL. The CDR3 is 17 residues long. The CDR3 region is CASSQGAGLAGSYEQYF. In nucleotides, the CDR3 is TGCGCCAGCAGCCAAGGAGCCGGGCTAGCGGGGTCCTACGAGCAGTACTTC.

With regard to this clone: The junction departs from germline at one end; a sequencing error may be responsible. The gene calls are TRBV6-5 and TRBJ2-3; no reliable D call. Germline CDR1 and CDR2: MNHEY and SVGAGI. The CDR3 runs to 12 residues. CDR3 bases: TGTGCCAGCTGTTATCGGACAGATACGCAGTATTTT. It translates to CASCYRTDTQYF.

The chain couples TRBV27 to TRBJ1-5; TRBD1 is a possible D gene (5 bases). CDR3 size: 15 residues. Trimming took off 5 bases at V and 2 bases at J, with 13 bases between the two ends. The germline V gene has CDR1 MNHEY and CDR2 SMNVEV (reference sequence). The CDR3 nucleotides read TGTGCCAGCAGTCCGACCAGGGTCCGCAATCAGCCCCAGCATTTT. Amino acid sequence: CASSPTRVRNQPQHF.

The V call is TRBV7-9, the J call TRBJ2-1; D unresolved. Germline loops: CDR1 SEHNR, CDR2 FQNEAQ (reference sequence). V was pared by 2 bases and J by 9 bases, with 5 bases between. The CDR3 is 11 amino acids. Here the CDR3 reads CASSLLVEQFF. The DNA of the CDR3 is TGTGCCAGCAGCTTACTTGTTGAGCAGTTCTTC. Based on the CDR3 plus reference TRBV7-9 and TRBJ2-1, the full variable domain is DTGVSQNPRHKITKRGQNVTFRCDPISEHNRLYWYRQTLGQGPEFLTYFQNEAQLEKSRLLSDRFSAERPKGSFSTLEIQRTEQGDSAMYLCASSLLVEQFFGPGTRLTVL.

The rearrangement joins TRBV4-2 to TRBJ2-1, with 11 positions matching TRBD2. The length of the CDR3 is 16 residues. CDR1 LGHNA and CDR2 YNFKEQ come from the germline V gene. V shed 3 bases and J 1 base; nucleotides not matched to a gene: 2. The CDR3 reads CASSHLAGGSYNEQFF. The CDR3 DNA follows: TGTGCCAGCAGCCACTTAGCGGGAGGGTCCTACAATGAGCAGTTCTTC.

The rearrangement uses TRBV19 and TRBJ2-3, with D hard to call. The CDR3 spans 12 residues. CDR1 LNHDA and CDR2 SQIVND come from the germline V gene (reference sequence). V was clipped by 4 bases and J by 5 bases, with 7 bases between them. The CDR3 DNA follows: TGTGCCAGTAGTACCCGTCGAGATACGCAGTATTTT. It encodes CASSTRRDTQYF.

The chain has TRBV30 and TRBJ2-7; 7 bases align to TRBD1. CDR3 size: 13 residues. CDR1 and CDR2 from the germline V gene are GTSNPN and SVGIG (reference sequence). The V and J ends lost 3 bases and 7 bases, in that order; junction bases with no gene match: 9. The DNA of the CDR3 is TGTGCCTGGAGGGGGACAGCATTGGGGGAGCAGTACTTC. Protein product: CAWRGTALGEQYF.

This clone was recorded many times. The rearrangement links TRBV29-1 to TRBJ2-1; 7 bases are a match to TRBD2. Germline values: CDR1 SQVTM, CDR2 ANQGSEA. The CDR3 contains 14 residues. V dropped 7 bases and J dropped 0; count of bases not matched to a gene: 6. CDR3 loop: CSATSASSYNEQFF. The CDR3 DNA reads as TGCAGCGCCACTAGCGCGAGCTCCTACAATGAGCAGTTCTTC.

CDR3: CASRPRTSGSRELFF. The DNA for the CDR3 is TGTGCCAGCAGACCAAGGACTAGCGGGAGCCGGGAGCTGTTTTTT. V usage is TRBV7-9 and J usage is TRBJ2-2; the match to TRBD2 covers 13 bases. This CDR3 has 15 amino acids. Germline V CDR1 and CDR2: SEHNR, FQNEAQ (reference sequence). J was trimmed by 9 bases and V by 6 bases; bases with no gene match: 7.

J is TRBJ2-7 and V is TRBV27; tentatively, D is TRBD1 (6 bases). Trimming cost V 2 bases and J 1 base, with 12 bases left between them. Germline V gene data show CDR1 as MNHEY and CDR2 as SMNVEV (reference sequence). The length of the CDR3 is 15 residues. The CDR3 coding sequence is TGTGCCAGCAGTTTACGCGGACAGATGTCCTACGAGCAGTACTTC. Its protein is CASSLRGQMSYEQYF.

This chain connects TRBV25-1 to TRBJ1-5; D gene unclear. The germline V gene encodes CDR1 MGHDK and CDR2 SYGVNS. Trimming left V 3 bases short and J 3 bases short, with 9 bases between. The CDR3 loop spans 14 amino acids. Here the CDR3 DNA reads TGTGCCAGCAGTGAGAACAGTCACAATCAGCCCCAGCATTTT. Residues: CASSENSHNQPQHF.

The chain recombines TRBV3-1 (or the pseudogene TRBV3-2) with TRBJ1-4; TRBD1 matches at 8 bases. With V trimmed by 1 base and J by 8 bases, 3 bases remained unmatched. The germline CDR1 and CDR2 sequences are LGHDT and YNNKEL (reference sequence). CDR3 length: 14 amino acids. This chain's CDR3 is CASSQVTGAEKLFF. CDR3 DNA sequence: TGTGCCAGCAGCCAAGTGACAGGGGCGGAAAAACTGTTTTTT.

The gene calls are TRBV6-6 and TRBJ2-3, with D possibly TRBD2 on 5 matching bases. The CDR3 is 15 residues long. Germline CDR1 is MNHNY and CDR2 is SVGAGI (reference sequence). The V and J ends lost 0 bases and 2 bases respectively, with 9 bases between them. CDR3 nucleotide sequence: TGTGCCAGCAGTTACTCGAAGGGAGTCACAGATACGCAGTATTTT. It encodes CASSYSKGVTDTQYF.